This T cell receptor beta chain is from a study of cytomegalovirus exposure and HLA in healthy donors. Turning to the study itself: Among about 179 million T cells, an earlier analysis found approximately 110 million unique TCR beta sequences. Membership in the Caucasian-associated ancestry cluster was found for 75% to 85% of roughly 400 genotyped donors.

V was clipped by 10 bases and J by 3 bases; unmatched bases: 8. The CDR3 totals 13 residues. Germline values: CDR1 MDHEN, CDR2 SYDVKM. General study points: Listed as cytomegalovirus-associated were 150 or so TCR beta chains.

PCR used 60 Vbeta primers and 13 Jbeta primers. In the authors' methods: In a later analysis, some 10 million of tens of millions of unique beta chains occurred in at least two donors. Some clones are missing from TCRdb's copy, which holds only in-frame ones; the method was immunoSEQ multiplex PCR. V, J and clone size were drawn from that table, and D and trimming were deduced from the DNA. The table gives 180,000 or so clones; the top ten clones make up 0.65% to 0.75% of it. About this clone itself: Its specificity is unknown.

V and J are TRBV28 and TRBJ1-2, with 7 nucleotides matching TRBD1. The sample was PBMCs. The TCR was taken from a boy between 5 and 17 years old in good health and CMV-seronegative. CDR3 region: CATDRAIDYGYTF. The DNA of the CDR3 is TGTGCCACTGACAGGGCCATCGACTATGGCTACACCTTC.